This T cell receptor (beta chain) was profiled in a study of blood T cell repertoires in COVID-19. For the study at large: Specimens from acute and convalescent COVID-19 originated in the United States, Italy and Spain.

This CDR3 region has 16 residues. CDR1 and CDR2 from the germline V gene are MDHEN and SYDVKM. The V segment lost 4 bases and the J segment 2 bases; nucleotides outside the gene matches: 5. Source study methods: The authors estimated nucleated cell counts from reference gene primer amplification. The method was immunoSEQ multiplex PCR; TCRdb's version includes in-frame clones alone and lacks a portion of them. That table gives V, J and clone size, and the DNA gave D and trimming. This sample has tens of thousands of clones; roughly 80% occur once, and the top ten carry less than 8%. The clonotype was recovered from a man aged 25 to 40 with COVID-19, enrolled during active disease. This chain connects TRBV28 to TRBJ2-3; 11 bases are a match to TRBD2. Sample: peripheral blood. CDR3 region: CASSSPSGRTTDTQYF. As DNA, the CDR3 is TGTGCCAGCAGTTCTCCTAGCGGGAGGACCACAGATACGCAGTATTTT.